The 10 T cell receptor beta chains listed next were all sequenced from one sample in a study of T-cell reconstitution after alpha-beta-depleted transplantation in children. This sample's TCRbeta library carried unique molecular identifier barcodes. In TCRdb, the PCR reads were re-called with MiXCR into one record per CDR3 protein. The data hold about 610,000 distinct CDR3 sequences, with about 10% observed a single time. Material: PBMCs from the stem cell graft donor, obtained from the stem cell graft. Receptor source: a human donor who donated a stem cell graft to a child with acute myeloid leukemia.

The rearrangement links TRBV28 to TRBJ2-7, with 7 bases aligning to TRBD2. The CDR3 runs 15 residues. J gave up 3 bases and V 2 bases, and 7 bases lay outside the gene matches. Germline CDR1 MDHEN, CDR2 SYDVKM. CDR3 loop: CASSLRRTSRYEQYF. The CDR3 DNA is TGTGCCAGCAGTTTACGGAGGACTAGTCGCTACGAGCAGTACTTC.

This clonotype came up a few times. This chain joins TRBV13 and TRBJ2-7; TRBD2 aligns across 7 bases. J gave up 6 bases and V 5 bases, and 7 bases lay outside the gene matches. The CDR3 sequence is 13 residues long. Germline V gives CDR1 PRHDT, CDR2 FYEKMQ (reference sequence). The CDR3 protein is CASSPGGRGEQYF. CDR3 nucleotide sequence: TGTGCCAGCAGCCCCGGCGGGAGAGGCGAGCAGTACTTC.

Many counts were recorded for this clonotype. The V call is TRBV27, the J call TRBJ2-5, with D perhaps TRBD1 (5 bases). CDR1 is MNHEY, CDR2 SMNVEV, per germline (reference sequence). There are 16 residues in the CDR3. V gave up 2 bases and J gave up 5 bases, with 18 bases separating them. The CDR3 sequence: CASSLRGLPRVETQYF. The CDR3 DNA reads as TGTGCCAGCAGTTTAAGGGGCCTCCCGAGAGTCGAGACCCAGTACTTC.

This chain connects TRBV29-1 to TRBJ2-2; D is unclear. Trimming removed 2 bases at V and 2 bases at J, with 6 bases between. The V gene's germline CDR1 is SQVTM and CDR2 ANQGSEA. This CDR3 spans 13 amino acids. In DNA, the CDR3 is TGCAGCGTTGAACGGCCCAACACCGGGGAGCTGTTTTTT. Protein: CSVERPNTGELFF.

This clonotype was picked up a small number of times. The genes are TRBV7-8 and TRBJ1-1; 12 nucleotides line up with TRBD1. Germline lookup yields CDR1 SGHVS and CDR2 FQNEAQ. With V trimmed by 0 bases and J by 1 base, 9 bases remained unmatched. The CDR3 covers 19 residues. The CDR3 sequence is CASSLARPGQGARNTEAFF. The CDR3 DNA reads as TGTGCCAGCAGCTTAGCGAGGCCGGGACAGGGGGCAAGGAACACTGAAGCTTTCTTT.

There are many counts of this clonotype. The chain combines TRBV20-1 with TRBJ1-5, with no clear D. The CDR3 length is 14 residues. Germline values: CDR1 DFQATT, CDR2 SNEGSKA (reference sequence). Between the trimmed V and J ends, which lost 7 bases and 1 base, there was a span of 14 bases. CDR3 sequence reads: CSVSRPLSNQPQHF. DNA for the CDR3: TGCAGTGTGAGTCGGCCTTTAAGCAATCAGCCCCAGCATTTT.

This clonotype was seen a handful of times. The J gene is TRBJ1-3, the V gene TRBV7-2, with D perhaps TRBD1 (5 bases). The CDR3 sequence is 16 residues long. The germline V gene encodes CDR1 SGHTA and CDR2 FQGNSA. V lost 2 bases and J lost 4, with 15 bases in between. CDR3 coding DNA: TGTGCCAGCAGCTTACCCCCTTACAGGTCCGGAAACACCATATATTTT. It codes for CASSLPPYRSGNTIYF. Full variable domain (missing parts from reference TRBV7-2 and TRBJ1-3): GAGVSQSPSNKVTEKGKDVELRCDPISGHTALYWYRQSLGQGLEFLIYFQGNSAPDKSGLPSDRFSAERTGGSVSTLTIQRTQQEDSAVYLCASSLPPYRSGNTIYFGEGSWLTVV.

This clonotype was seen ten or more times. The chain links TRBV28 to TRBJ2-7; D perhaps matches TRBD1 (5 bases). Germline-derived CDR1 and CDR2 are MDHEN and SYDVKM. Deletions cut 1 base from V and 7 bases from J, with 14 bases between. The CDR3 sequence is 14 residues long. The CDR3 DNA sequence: TGTGCCAGCAGTTTATATGGGGCCGGAAGGGAGCAGTACTTC. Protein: CASSLYGAGREQYF. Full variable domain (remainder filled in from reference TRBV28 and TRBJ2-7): DVKVTQSSRYLVKRTGEKVFLECVQDMDHENMFWYRQDPGLGLRLIYFSYDVKMKEKGDIPEGYSVSREKKERFSLILESASTNQTSMYLCASSLYGAGREQYFGPGTRLTVT.

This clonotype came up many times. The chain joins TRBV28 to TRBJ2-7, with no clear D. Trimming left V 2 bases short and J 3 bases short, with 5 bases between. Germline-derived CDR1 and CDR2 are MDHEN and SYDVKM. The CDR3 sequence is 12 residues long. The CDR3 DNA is TGTGCCAGCAGTTTACCCCGCTACGAGCAGTACTTC. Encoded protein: CASSLPRYEQYF.

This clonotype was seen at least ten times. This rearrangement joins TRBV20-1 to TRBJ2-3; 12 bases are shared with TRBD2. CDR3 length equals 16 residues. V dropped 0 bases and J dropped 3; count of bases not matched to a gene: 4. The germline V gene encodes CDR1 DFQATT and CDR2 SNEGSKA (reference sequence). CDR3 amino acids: CSARDPTSGRTDTQYF. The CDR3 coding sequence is TGCAGTGCTAGAGATCCGACTAGCGGGAGAACAGATACGCAGTATTTT.